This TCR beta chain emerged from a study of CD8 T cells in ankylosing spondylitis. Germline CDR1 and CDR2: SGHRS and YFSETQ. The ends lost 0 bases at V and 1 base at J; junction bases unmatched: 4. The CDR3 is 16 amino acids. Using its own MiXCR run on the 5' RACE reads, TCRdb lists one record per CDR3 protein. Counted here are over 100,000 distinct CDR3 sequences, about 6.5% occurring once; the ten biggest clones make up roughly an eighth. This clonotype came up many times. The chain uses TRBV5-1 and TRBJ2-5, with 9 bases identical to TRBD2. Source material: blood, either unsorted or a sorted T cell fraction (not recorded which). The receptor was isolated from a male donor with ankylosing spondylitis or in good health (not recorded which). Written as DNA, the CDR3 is TGCGCCAGCAGCTTGGGGGCTAGCGGGGTCCAAGAGACCCAGTACTTC. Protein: CASSLGASGVQETQYF.